Presented here are 25 T cell receptor beta chains from one specimen sequenced in a study of cytomegalovirus exposure and HLA in healthy donors. With 60 Vbeta and 13 Jbeta primers, the PCR was carried out. Profiling relied on immunoSEQ multiplex PCR, and the TCRdb table lists in-frame clones only, not all of them. The table records approximately 110,000 clones, around 83% of them present only once. Sequenced material: PBMCs. These receptors came from a man younger than 45 in good health and CMV-seropositive.

This chain joins TRBV5-1 and TRBJ2-1; a possible D gene is TRBD2 (6 bases). Germline V gene lookup returns CDR1 SGHRS and CDR2 YFSETQ. The CDR3 has 14 amino acids. V lost 0 bases and J lost 9, with 13 bases in between. The CDR3 protein is CASSLVGPGGEQFF. The CDR3 DNA reads as TGCGCCAGCAGCTTGGTGGGACCCGGGGGTGAGCAGTTCTTC.

This clone was recorded only once. The rearrangement joins TRBV5-1 to TRBJ1-1; TRBD1 matches 7 bases. Germline assignment: CDR1 SGHRS and CDR2 YFSETQ. The CDR3 totals 13 residues. The ends lost 4 bases at V and 4 bases at J; junction bases unmatched: 4. The CDR3 DNA reads TGCGCCAGCAGCCCACCAGGGGGCACTGAAGCTTTCTTT. It yields the protein CASSPPGGTEAFF.

The chain joins TRBV6-5 to TRBJ2-7, with 9 bases fitting TRBD2. CDR3 length: 15 residues. The germline gives CDR1 MNHEY, CDR2 SVGAGI. J lost 2 bases, V lost 7 bases, and 9 bases had no gene match. The CDR3 is CASTPPLAGTYEQYF. The CDR3 bases are TGTGCCAGCACCCCCCCGCTAGCGGGGACCTACGAGCAGTACTTC.

This rearrangement joins TRBV27 to TRBJ2-7; 9 bases map to TRBD2. CDR3 length equals 15 residues. Germline CDR1 is MNHEY and CDR2 is SMNVEV (reference sequence). V was clipped by 8 bases and J by 1 base; unmatched bases: 9. CDR3 in DNA: TGTGCCAGCTATGGGTTAGCGGGGGCGTCCTACGAGCAGTACTTC. Translated, it gives CASYGLAGASYEQYF.

The genes are TRBV27 and TRBJ1-2; D uncertain. Germline V gene data show CDR1 as MNHEY and CDR2 as SMNVEV (reference sequence). V lost 3 bases and J lost 8, with 13 bases in between. CDR3 length: 13 amino acids. The CDR3 here is CASSLSGREGYTF. CDR3 in DNA: TGTGCCAGCAGTTTGAGTGGGAGGGAAGGCTACACCTTC.

V and J are TRBV2 and TRBJ1-2; no definite D call. This CDR3 has 14 amino acids. V was cut by 4 bases and J by 5 bases, with 14 bases left in between. Germline CDR1 SNHLY, CDR2 FYNNEI. The DNA for the CDR3 is TGTGCCAGCAGTGGTTATCAACAGTCGTATGGCTACACCTTC. Its translation: CASSGYQQSYGYTF. The variable domain in full, completed from reference TRBV2 and TRBJ1-2, reads EPEVTQTPSHQVTQMGQEVILRCVPISNHLYFYWYRQILGQKVEFLVSFYNNEISEKSEIFDDQFSVERPDGSNFTLKIRSTKLEDSAMYFCASSGYQQSYGYTFGSGTRLTVV.

DNA for the CDR3: TGTGCCAGCAGCTTAGTCTCCGTGTCGCCAGCGGCTGATCTCTACGAGCAGTACTTC. It yields the protein CASSLVSVSPAADLYEQYF. This sequence joins TRBV7-2 and TRBJ2-7, with D possibly matching TRBD2 (5 bases). Trimming removed 1 base from V and 3 bases from J, with 25 bases in between. This CDR3 has 19 amino acids. The V gene's germline CDR1 is SGHTA and CDR2 FQGNSA.

The chain couples TRBV6-5 to TRBJ2-3; possible D gene TRBD1, 5 bases. The V gene's germline CDR1 is MNHEY and CDR2 SVGAGI. The V end was cut by 4 bases, the J end by 0 bases, with 8 bases between. The CDR3 is made up of 14 amino acids. The CDR3 region is CASSFTGSTDTQYF. CDR3 bases: TGTGCCAGCAGTTTTACAGGAAGCACAGATACGCAGTATTTT.

This clone is a singleton in its sample. This rearrangement joins TRBV4-1 to TRBJ2-3; possible D gene TRBD1, 6 bases. The CDR3 extends over 15 amino acids. Deletions cut 6 bases from V and 1 base from J, with 14 bases between. Germline V gene sequence: CDR1 MGHRA, CDR2 YSYEKL. In nucleotides, the CDR3 is TGCGCCAGCAGATTGTCGGCAGGGGGCACAGATACGCAGTATTTT. It codes for CASRLSAGGTDTQYF.

The chain couples TRBV6-6 to TRBJ1-1; D may be TRBD1 (5 bases). This CDR3 spans 15 amino acids. Trimming took off 1 base at V and 5 bases at J, with 14 bases between the two ends. Germline lookup yields CDR1 MNHNY and CDR2 SVGAGI (reference sequence). The CDR3 DNA follows: TGTGCCAGCAGTTACTTCACAGGCGTTGTTACTGAAGCTTTCTTT. The encoded protein is CASSYFTGVVTEAFF.

V and J are TRBV5-1 and TRBJ1-6; no reliable D call. The CDR3 sequence is 15 residues long. The V gene's germline CDR1 is SGHRS and CDR2 YFSETQ. V lost 5 bases and J 7 bases, leaving 16 bases between the germline ends. The CDR3 DNA reads as TGCGCCAGCAGACCGGGTGGCGGATTAAATTCACCCCTCCACTTT. Translating it yields CASRPGGGLNSPLHF.

The chain couples TRBV4-1 to TRBJ1-5, with 7 positions matching TRBD1. Germline CDR1 is MGHRA and CDR2 is YSYEKL. V shed 1 base, J shed 0 bases, and the junction held 3 bases outside the gene matches. The CDR3 runs to 16 residues. The CDR3: CASSQGGGHSNQPQHF. In DNA, the CDR3 is TGCGCCAGCAGCCAAGGAGGGGGCCATAGCAATCAGCCCCAGCATTTT.

The V and J genes are TRBV11-2 and TRBJ2-3; D gene unclear. The CDR3 is 11 residues long. Per germline, CDR1 SGHAT and CDR2 FQNNGV. V was pared by 5 bases and J by 11 bases, with 11 bases between. CDR3 sequence reads: CASSPSEKQYF. CDR3 coding DNA: TGTGCCAGCAGCCCTAGTGAAAAGCAGTATTTT.

The chain uses TRBV6-1 and TRBJ1-1; D gene ambiguous. The CDR3 loop spans 13 amino acids. The V end was cut by 5 bases, the J end by 3 bases, with 10 bases between. Germline CDR1 reads MNHNS; CDR2 reads SASEGT. CDR3 residues: CASSLEVDTEAFF. The CDR3 region has the DNA TGTGCCAGCAGTCTAGAGGTGGACACTGAAGCTTTCTTT.

The V and J genes are TRBV7-2 and TRBJ2-3; D possibly corresponds to TRBD1 (5 bases). The length of the CDR3 is 15 residues. The germline gives CDR1 SGHTA, CDR2 FQGNSA. With 0 bases removed from V and 2 bases from J, the gap between germline ends came to 9 bases. In DNA form, the CDR3 reads TGTGCCAGCAGCTTAGCGGTGGGGCCCACAGATACGCAGTATTTT. Translated: CASSLAVGPTDTQYF.

This clone appeared a few times. This chain joins TRBV13 and TRBJ1-1; the match to TRBD1 covers 7 bases. The CDR3 runs 14 residues. V lost 5 bases, J lost 4 bases, and 7 bases stayed unmatched. Germline CDR1 reads PRHDT; CDR2 reads FYEKMQ (reference sequence). The CDR3: CASSLQGGVTEAFF. In nucleotides, the CDR3 is TGTGCCAGCAGCCTTCAGGGGGGTGTCACTGAAGCTTTCTTT.

The sample holds a few counts of this clone. The genes are TRBV7-2 and TRBJ2-5, with 11 bases matching TRBD2. Germline CDR1 reads SGHTA; CDR2 reads FQGNSA. This CDR3 comprises 18 residues. V shed 0 bases, J shed 0 bases, and the junction held 6 bases outside the gene matches. The CDR3 region is CASSLAFLSGRDQETQYF. DNA of the CDR3: TGTGCCAGCAGCTTAGCCTTCCTTAGCGGGAGGGACCAAGAGACCCAGTACTTC.

The chain is built from TRBV7-2 and TRBJ1-3; TRBD1 might be the D (5 bases). The CDR3 loop spans 15 amino acids. V dropped 4 bases and J dropped 0 bases, with 10 bases sitting between them. Germline loops: CDR1 SGHTA, CDR2 FQGNSA. DNA of the CDR3: TGTGCCAGCAGCTCGGACACCCACTCTGGAAACACCATATATTTT. Amino acid sequence: CASSSDTHSGNTIYF.

This rearrangement joins TRBV2 to TRBJ2-1; tentatively, D is TRBD2 (5 bases). The CDR3 extends over 13 amino acids. Germline V gene lookup returns CDR1 SNHLY and CDR2 FYNNEI. The V end was cut by 0 bases, the J end by 11 bases, with 11 bases between. The CDR3 nucleotides are TGTGCCAGCAGTGAAGCGCGTAGAGGGAAGCAGTTCTTC. It translates to CASSEARRGKQFF.

The chain employs TRBV29-1 and TRBJ2-2, with D unresolved. The CDR3 contains 14 residues. V was pared by 7 bases and J by 0 bases, with 12 bases between. The germline V gene has CDR1 SQVTM and CDR2 ANQGSEA. The CDR3 DNA reads TGCAGCGCCTTTGCGGATACGAACACCGGGGAGCTGTTTTTT. This encodes CSAFADTNTGELFF.

V is TRBV9 and J is TRBJ1-6, with D possibly matching TRBD1 (5 bases). The length of the CDR3 is 16 residues. Trimming took 0 bases from V and 8 from J, leaving 15 bases between them. Germline CDR1 is SGDLS and CDR2 is YYNGEE. The CDR3 DNA is TGTGCCAGCAGCGTAGGGGCAGGGTATTTACATTCACCCCTCCACTTT. It encodes CASSVGAGYLHSPLHF.

A few counts support this clone. The chain has TRBV18 and TRBJ2-7; weak D call: TRBD2 (6 bases). With 2 bases removed from V and 5 bases from J, the gap between germline ends came to 10 bases. Per the germline V gene, CDR1 is KGHSH and CDR2 is LQKENI. The CDR3 runs 13 residues. The CDR3 nucleotides read TGTGCCAGCTCACCATCCAGGGAGGACGAGCAGTACGTC. Its translation: CASSPSREDEQYV.

This chain uses TRBV28 with TRBJ1-4; TRBD1 matches 8 bases. V shed 1 base, J shed 8 bases, and the junction held 6 bases outside the gene matches. CDR1 and CDR2 (germline): MDHEN, SYDVKM. The CDR3 extends over 15 amino acids. This CDR3 reads CASSLSPRQGEKLFF. CDR3 DNA sequence: TGTGCCAGCAGTTTATCCCCTCGACAGGGGGAAAAACTGTTTTTT.

This chain connects TRBV7-9 to TRBJ1-4; weak D call: TRBD1 (6 bases). The CDR3 is 14 amino acids. The V gene's germline CDR1 is SEHNR and CDR2 FQNEAQ (reference sequence). The V gene lost 8 bases and the J gene lost 0 bases, with 10 bases spanning the gap. Here the CDR3 reads CASGQGTTNEKLFF. The CDR3 nucleotides read TGTGCCAGCGGGCAGGGGACAACTAATGAAAAACTGTTTTTT. Full variable domain (rest looked up from reference TRBV7-9 and TRBJ1-4): DTGVSQNPRHKITKRGQNVTFRCDPISEHNRLYWYRQTLGQGPEFLTYFQNEAQLEKSRLLSDRFSAERPKGSFSTLEIQRTEQGDSAMYLCASGQGTTNEKLFFGSGTQLSVL.

The V call is TRBV29-1, the J call TRBJ1-4; maybe TRBD1 (5 bases). V was cut by 3 bases and J by 6 bases, with 11 bases left in between. Germline V CDR1 and CDR2: SQVTM, ANQGSEA. The CDR3 runs to 13 residues. For the CDR3, the DNA is TGCAGCGTTGACGGGGGGATTGATGAAAAACTGTTTTTT. Protein sequence: CSVDGGIDEKLFF.